The clone carrying this TCR beta chain has just a few counts. Profiling relied on immunoSEQ multiplex PCR, and the TCRdb table lists in-frame clones only, not all of them. Of under 130,000 clones listed, 89% are singletons. This specimen belongs to a study of blood T cell repertoires in COVID-19. V lost 4 bases and J 5 bases, leaving 8 bases between the germline ends. CDR1 is MNHEY, CDR2 SVGAGI, per germline. The CDR3 extends over 12 amino acids. The genes are TRBV6-5 and TRBJ1-1; a weak D match, TRBD1 (5 bases). The specimen sequenced was peripheral blood. This TCR came from a woman aged 80 or over in a cohort sampled during active COVID-19. The CDR3 here is CASSSAGTEAFF. DNA of the CDR3: TGTGCCAGCAGTTCCGCAGGGACTGAAGCTTTCTTT.